These 3 T cell receptor beta chains share one sample of origin, sequenced in a study of early T cells in non-severe SARS-CoV-2 infection. MiXCR was run by TCRdb on the 5' RACE reads, yielding one entry per CDR3 protein. This table has 55,000 or so distinct CDR3 sequences, about 5.9% appearing once. Material for sequencing was whole blood. Receptors were obtained from an adult who was a healthcare worker with PCR-confirmed SARS-CoV-2 infection or an uninfected control (not recorded which).

This clonotype showed up just a few times. This chain joins TRBV7-9 and TRBJ2-3; no clear D. This CDR3 comprises 11 residues. Germline V gene lookup returns CDR1 SEHNR and CDR2 FQNEAQ (reference sequence). V dropped 3 bases and J dropped 7 bases, with 5 bases sitting between them. The CDR3 is CASSFSNTQYF. CDR3 DNA sequence: TGTGCCAGCAGCTTTTCTAATACGCAGTATTTT.

The CDR3 sequence is CASSFLQGAKTEAFF. In DNA, the CDR3 is TGTGCCAGCAGTTTTCTACAGGGGGCGAAAACTGAAGCTTTCTTT. V gene TRBV12-3 or TRBV12-4 combines with J gene TRBJ1-1, with 9 bases identical to TRBD1. V was clipped by 3 bases and J by 5 bases; unmatched bases: 7. This CDR3 has 15 residues.

Turning to this clonotype: One base away lies a much larger clone, so this may be a sequencing read error. CDR3 sequence reads: CASSLKGQGDSLLHF. The CDR3, as DNA: TGTGCCAGCAGTTTAAAGGGACAGGGAGATTCACTCCTCCACTTT. J is TRBJ1-6 and V is TRBV12-3 or TRBV12-4; 9 nucleotides align to TRBD1. This CDR3 contains 15 residues.